Listed below are T cell receptor beta chains from one sample, sequenced in a study of T cell changes during pregnancy in multiple sclerosis. Using immunoSEQ multiplex PCR, the repertoire was profiled, and TCRdb retains in-frame clones only, with some absent. The sample contains 57,000 or so clones, around 90% of which appear only once. Sequencing was performed on peripheral blood, taken in the second trimester of pregnancy. The receptors here all came from a female donor with multiple sclerosis, enrolled in a pregnancy study. The conserved cysteine and the conserved F or W are not part of the CDR3 here.

CDR3 | J | V
ASSWWGQGVRGYT | TRBJ1-2 | TRBV6-9
AWSRGLAGGTDTQY | TRBJ2-3 | TRBV30
ASSKTGRSNYGYT | TRBJ1-2 | TRBV7-8
AWGLVHNEQF | TRBJ2-1 | TRBV30
ASYSGLGFGNQPQH | TRBJ1-5 | TRBV19
ASSPTGQDYGYT | TRBJ1-2 | TRBV18
ASSPRALGAYEQY | TRBJ2-7 | TRBV4-3
ASSLDRLGLGGYT | TRBJ1-2 | TRBV5-1
AWSVPTGSLYNSPLH | TRBJ1-6 | TRBV30
RGFEQY | TRBJ2-7 | TRBV6-5
ASSLTPRTSGSAVQETQY | TRBJ2-5 | TRBV7-3
ASSISRGQTKAF | TRBJ1-1 | TRBV19
ASSVGIPFGTQY | TRBJ2-5 | TRBV9
AYRDSPNSPLH | TRBJ1-6 | TRBV30
AITPGNSPLH | TRBJ1-6 | TRBV10-3
ASSYSELEKLF | TRBJ1-4 | TRBV6-5
ASSEGQGRDYGYT | TRBJ1-2 | TRBV18
ASSSTGVRTEAF | TRBJ1-1 | TRBV13